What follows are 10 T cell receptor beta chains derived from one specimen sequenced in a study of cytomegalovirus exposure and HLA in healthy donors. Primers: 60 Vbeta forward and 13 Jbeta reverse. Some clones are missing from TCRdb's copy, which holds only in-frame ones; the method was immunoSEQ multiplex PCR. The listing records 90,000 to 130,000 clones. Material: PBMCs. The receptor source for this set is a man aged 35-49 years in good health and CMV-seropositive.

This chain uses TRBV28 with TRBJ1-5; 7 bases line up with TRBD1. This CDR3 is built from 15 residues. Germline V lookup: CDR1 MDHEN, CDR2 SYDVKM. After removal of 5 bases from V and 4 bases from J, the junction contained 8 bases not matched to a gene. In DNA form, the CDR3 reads TGTGCCAGCAGTCCTGGACAGGAGGGGAATCAGCCCCAGCATTTT. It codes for CASSPGQEGNQPQHF.

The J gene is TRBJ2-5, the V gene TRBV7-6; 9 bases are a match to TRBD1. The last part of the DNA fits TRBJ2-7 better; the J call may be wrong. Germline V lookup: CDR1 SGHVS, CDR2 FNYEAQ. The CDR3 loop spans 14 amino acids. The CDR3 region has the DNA TGTGCCAGCAGCTCACCGGACAGGGGTTACGAGCAGTACTTC. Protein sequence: CASSSPDRGYEQYF.

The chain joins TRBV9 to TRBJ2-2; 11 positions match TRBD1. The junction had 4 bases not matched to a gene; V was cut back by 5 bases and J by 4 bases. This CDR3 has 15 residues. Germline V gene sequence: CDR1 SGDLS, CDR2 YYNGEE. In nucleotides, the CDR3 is TGTGCCAGCAGGTCCGGGACAGGGGGCACCGGGGAGCTGTTTTTT. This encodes CASRSGTGGTGELFF.

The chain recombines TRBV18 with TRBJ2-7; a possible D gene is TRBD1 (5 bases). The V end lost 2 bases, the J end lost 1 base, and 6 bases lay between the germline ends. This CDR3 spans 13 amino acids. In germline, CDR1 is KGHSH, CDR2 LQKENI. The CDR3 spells CASSPDSSYEQYF. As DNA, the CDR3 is TGTGCCAGCTCACCAGACAGTTCCTACGAGCAGTACTTC.

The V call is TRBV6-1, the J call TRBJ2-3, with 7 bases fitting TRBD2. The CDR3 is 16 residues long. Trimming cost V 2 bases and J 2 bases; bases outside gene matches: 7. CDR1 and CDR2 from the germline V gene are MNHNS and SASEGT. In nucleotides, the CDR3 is TGTGCCAGCAGTGAACGAATTAGCGGGCCCACAGATACGCAGTATTTT. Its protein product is CASSERISGPTDTQYF.

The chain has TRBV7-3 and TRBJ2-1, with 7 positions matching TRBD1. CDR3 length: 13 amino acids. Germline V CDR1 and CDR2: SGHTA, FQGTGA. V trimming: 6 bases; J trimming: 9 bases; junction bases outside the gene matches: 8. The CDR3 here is CASSSDREGEQFF. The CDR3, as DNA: TGTGCCAGCAGTTCTGACAGGGAAGGTGAGCAGTTCTTC. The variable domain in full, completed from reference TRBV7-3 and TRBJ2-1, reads GAGVSQTPSNKVTEKGKYVELRCDPISGHTALYWYRQSLGQGPEFLIYFQGTGAADDSGLPNDRFFAVRPEGSVSTLKIQRTERGDSAVYLCASSSDREGEQFFGPGTRLTVL.

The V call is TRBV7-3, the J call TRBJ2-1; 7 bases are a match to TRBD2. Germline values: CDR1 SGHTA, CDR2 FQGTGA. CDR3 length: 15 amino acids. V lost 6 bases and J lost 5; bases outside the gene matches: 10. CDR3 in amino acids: CASRPTGGHDNEQFF. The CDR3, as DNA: TGTGCCAGCAGACCCACGGGAGGCCACGACAATGAGCAGTTCTTC.

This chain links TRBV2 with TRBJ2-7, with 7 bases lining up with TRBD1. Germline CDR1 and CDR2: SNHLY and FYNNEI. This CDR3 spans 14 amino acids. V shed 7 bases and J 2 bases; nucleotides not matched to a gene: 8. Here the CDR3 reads CASTRQGSAYEQYF. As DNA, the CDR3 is TGTGCCAGCACCCGACAGGGAAGCGCCTACGAGCAGTACTTC.

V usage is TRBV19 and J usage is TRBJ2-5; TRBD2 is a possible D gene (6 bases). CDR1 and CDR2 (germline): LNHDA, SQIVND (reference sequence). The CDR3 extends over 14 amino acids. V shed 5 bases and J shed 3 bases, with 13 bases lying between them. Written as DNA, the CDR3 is TGTGCCAGTAGTCCCCGAGGAGGGGAAGAGACCCAGTACTTC. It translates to CASSPRGGEETQYF.

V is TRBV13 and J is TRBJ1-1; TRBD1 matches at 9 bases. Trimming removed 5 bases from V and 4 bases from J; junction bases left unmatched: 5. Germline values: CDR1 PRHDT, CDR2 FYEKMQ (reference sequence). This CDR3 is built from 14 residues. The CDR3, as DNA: TGTGCCAGCAGCCTCCGGACAGGGGTCACTGAAGCTTTCTTT. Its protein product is CASSLRTGVTEAFF.